This T cell receptor (beta chain) was recovered during a study of blood T cell repertoires in COVID-19. The overall study: Acute-phase and convalescent COVID-19 samples originated in the United States, Italy and Spain.

The table came from immunoSEQ multiplex PCR; TCRdb's copy has only in-frame clones and leaves some out. This repertoire shows about 180,000 clones, 80% to 90% found once; its top ten account for roughly 9.8%. This clone appeared a few times. V was trimmed by 0 bases and J by 7 bases, leaving 14 bases between them. CDR1 and CDR2 from the germline V gene are SGDLS and YYNGEE. The CDR3 has 16 amino acids. The chain has TRBV9 and TRBJ1-6, with a weak D call TRBD1 (5 bases). Sequencing used peripheral blood. This TCR came from a human donor with active or convalescent COVID-19. The donor label of this sample is uncertain. The CDR3 is CASSVGAGSGNSPLHF. The DNA for the CDR3 is TGTGCCAGCAGCGTAGGGGCAGGGTCGGGCAATTCACCCCTCCACTTT. Based on the CDR3 plus reference TRBV9 and TRBJ1-6, the full variable domain is DSGVTQTPKHLITATGQRVTLRCSPRSGDLSVYWYQQSLDQGLQFLIQYYNGEERAKGNILERFSAQQFPDLHSELNLSSLELGDSALYFCASSVGAGSGNSPLHFGNGTRLTVT.